The source of this T cell receptor beta chain is a study of shared clonotypes between healthy human individuals. Overall study context: Plates per donor: three CD4 naive, three CD4 memory, two CD8 naive, one CD8 memory.

Findings and limits, study-wide: The donor pool, a small one, limited the genetic and exposure-history diversity represented.

All of the donors resided in Nashville, Tennessee, and each was a Caucasian adult. On this clone: The antigen is unknown.

This CDR3 has 16 residues. J lost 2 bases, V lost 3 bases, and 5 bases had no gene match. Germline V CDR1 and CDR2: LNHNV, YYDKDF (reference sequence). Several immunoSEQ plates received, in even portions, the genomic DNA of each subset. Clones were read by immunoSEQ multiplex PCR, and TCRdb kept only the in-frame ones, dropping some. The data contain over a million clones, more than 75% of them singletons. Material: memory CD4+ T cells from PBMCs. The subset: CD45RA-negative fraction. This clonotype was obtained from a man younger than 35 in good health. Some clones in this sample may be carry-over from other donors' samples. The chain recombines TRBV15 with TRBJ1-5; 9 bases align to TRBD1. The CDR3 DNA reads TGTGCCACCAGCAGGACAGGGGGGGTCGGCAATCAGCCCCAGCATTTT. Translated: CATSRTGGVGNQPQHF.